This T cell receptor beta chain is from a study of blood T cell repertoires in COVID-19. Overall study: Samples taken during acute and convalescent COVID-19 were collected in the United States, Italy and Spain. T cells, B-cell-depleted T cells, or PBMCs supplied cDNA or gDNA.

Authors' processing steps: Reference gene primer amplification gave nucleated cell count estimates. Produced via immunoSEQ multiplex PCR; TCRdb's table is partial and in-frame only. That table furnishes V, J and clone size, whereas the DNA furnished D and trimming. The data contain about 390,000 clones, 70% to 90% of them singletons. Followed longitudinally, the Seattle patients had been enrolled during active infection. Germline-derived CDR1 and CDR2 are SGHRS and YFSETQ. The CDR3 is made up of 14 amino acids. The V end lost 0 bases, the J end lost 3 bases, and 7 bases lay between the germline ends. The sequence derives from an older woman with COVID-19, enrolled during active disease. The rearrangement links TRBV5-1 to TRBJ1-5; no firm D call. The sequencing input was peripheral blood. CDR3 protein: CASSLGGPNQPQHF. DNA of the CDR3: TGCGCCAGCAGCTTGGGAGGGCCCAATCAGCCCCAGCATTTT. The full variable domain, with the rest looked up from reference TRBV5-1 and TRBJ1-5, is KAGVTQTPRYLIKTRGQQVTLSCSPISGHRSVSWYQQTPGQGLQFLFEYFSETQRNKGNFPGRFSGRQFSNSRSEMNVSTLELGDSALYLCASSLGGPNQPQHFGDGTRLSIL.